This TCR beta chain was sequenced during a study of regulatory T cells in long-lasting Graves disease. Background on the study: Disease was considered persistent Graves' disease after over 5 years of antithyroid drugs (with positive TSH receptor antibodies).

Libraries of TCR beta came from iRepertoire HTBI primers plus Arm-PCR of CDR3 regions. TCRdb itself ran the multiplex PCR reads through MiXCR, one entry per CDR3 protein. The sample holds 300,000 to 500,000 distinct CDR3 sequences; around 20% are singletons and the top ten take less than 25%. Specified time point: persistent/refractory GD, antithyroid drugs over 5 years with positive TRAb. PBMCs provided the RNA from which the TCR library was made. Study-level results: Study of thyroid tissue was not done, with only peripheral blood studied.

There are many counts of this clonotype. Its antigen is currently unknown. The sample was peripheral blood mononuclear cells (PBMCs), taken when the disease was refractory, from a patient treated with antithyroid drugs. The receptor was derived from a female donor with Graves disease.

CDR3 coding DNA: TGTGCCAGCAGTTACGAACAGGTTACCTCGGTACGAAATCAGCCCCAGCATTTT. This sequence encodes CASSYEQVTSVRNQPQHF. The J gene is TRBJ1-5, the V gene TRBV6-5, with D maybe TRBD1 (5 bases). The CDR3 has 18 amino acids. Trimming removed 2 bases from V and 4 bases from J, with 21 bases in between. The germline CDR1 and CDR2 sequences are MNHEY and SVGAGI.